The entry below describes one TCR beta chain. The antigen remains undetermined. CDR1 is SGDLS, CDR2 YYNGEE, per germline. The CDR3 extends over 17 amino acids. Trimming took 1 base from V and 10 from J, leaving 23 bases between them. The record originates from a study of CD4+ T cells in melanoma. Sequencing was performed with immunoSEQ multiplex PCR; in TCRdb, only in-frame clones are kept and a portion is missing. The table has tens of thousands of clones, 55% to 75% seen once. Broader study findings: A reported correlation linked neoantigen-specific CD4+ T cells to CD8+, macrophage and B cell function. In melanoma, neoantigen-specific CD4+ T cells reportedly differed in differentiation state.

V is TRBV9 and J is TRBJ2-2; D might be TRBD2 (5 bases). Sample: tumor tissue. This TCR derives from a human donor with melanoma. CDR3 DNA sequence: TGTGCCAGCAGCGTACGGCTTCTCACTAGTGCCGCCGAGGAGCTGTTTTTT. As protein: CASSVRLLTSAAEELFF.